This T cell receptor beta chain emerged from a study of human T cells and chemical hapten exposure. Library construction involved attaching unique molecular identifiers to individual cDNA molecules, which allowed quantitative, reproducible TCR counting. TCRdb reprocessed the RACE reads via MiXCR and lists one record per CDR3 protein. The sample consists of under 200,000 distinct CDR3 sequences, approximately 29% of them appearing once. Germline V CDR1 and CDR2: DFQATT, SNEGSKA (reference sequence). The CDR3 covers 13 residues. The ends lost 3 bases at V and 6 bases at J; junction bases unmatched: 4. Noted time point: pre-sensitization, week 0. The treatment was: therapeutic diphenylcyclopropenone sensitization with weekly scalp DPC. The template was total RNA from unfractionated whole blood.

The specimen was whole blood, collected in connection with sensitization to the hapten diphenylcyclopropenone (DPC). The V call is TRBV20-1, the J call TRBJ2-1; 8 bases map to TRBD2. This TCR was sampled from a woman aged 25-40 years with alopecia areata. Some clones in this sample may be carry-over from other donors' samples. The CDR3 region is CSASSGSPNEQFF. Written as DNA, the CDR3 is TGCAGTGCTAGCAGCGGGAGCCCCAATGAGCAGTTCTTC.